This TCR beta chain was recovered during a study of Ad26.COV2.S vaccination and SARS-CoV-2 variants. Regarding the study as a whole: Vaccinees reportedly had broad spike-specific CD8+ and CD4+ T cell responses.

Treatment of the sample: 19 received Ad26.COV2.S at low or high dose, single or two shots; 5 received placebo; per-sample allocation not given. The samples date from day 63 after the first vaccine or placebo injection. Whoever gave the sample was an adult aged 18-55 years in Boston. With respect to this clone: Antigen unknown.

Sequencing was performed with immunoSEQ multiplex PCR; in TCRdb, only in-frame clones are kept and a portion is missing. The data show about 350,000 clones, with about 88% seen just once and approximately 3.5% held by the top ten. The CDR3 covers 14 residues. Deletions cut 5 bases from V and 6 bases from J, with 15 bases between. CDR1 and CDR2 (germline): SGHDT, YYEEEE. This rearrangement joins TRBV5-6 to TRBJ1-5; maybe TRBD1 (6 bases). The sequence came from a person between 18 and 60 years old who received the Ad26.COV2.S COVID-19 vaccine or a placebo. Specimen: peripheral blood, collected in a trial of Ad26.COV2.S vaccine versus placebo. The CDR3 here is CASSRGGWGQPQHF. The CDR3 DNA reads as TGTGCCAGCAGTAGAGGGGGGTGGGGTCAGCCCCAGCATTTT.